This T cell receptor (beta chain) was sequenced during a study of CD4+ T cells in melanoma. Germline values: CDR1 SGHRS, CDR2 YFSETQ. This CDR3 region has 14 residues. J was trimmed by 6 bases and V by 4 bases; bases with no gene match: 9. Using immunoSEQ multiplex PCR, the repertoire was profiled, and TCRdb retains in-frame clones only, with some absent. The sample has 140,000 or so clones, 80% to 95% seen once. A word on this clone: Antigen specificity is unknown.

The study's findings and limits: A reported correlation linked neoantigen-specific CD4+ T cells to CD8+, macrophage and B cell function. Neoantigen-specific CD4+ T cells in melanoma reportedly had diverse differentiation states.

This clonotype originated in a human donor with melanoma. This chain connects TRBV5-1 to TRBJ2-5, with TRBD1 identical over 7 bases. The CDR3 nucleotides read TGCGCCAGCAGCCCTGGGACAGTGGCGCAGACCCAGTACTTC. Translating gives CASSPGTVAQTQYF.